The T cell receptor beta chain under discussion was sequenced for a study of shared clonotypes between healthy human individuals. In the sorted-subset replicate PCRs, about 190 ng DNA, 25,000 to 30,000 T cell genomes, was used. Only in-frame clones appear in the TCRdb table, and some are missing; sequencing was by immunoSEQ multiplex PCR. The repertoire holds roughly 2,300,000 clones, with approximately 90% as singletons. Per the germline V gene, CDR1 is KGHSH and CDR2 is LQKENI. The CDR3 sequence is 12 residues long. Trimming removed 6 bases from V and 5 bases from J, with 9 bases in between. This chain uses TRBV18 with TRBJ2-3; no reliable D call. Sequenced material: naive CD4+ T cells from PBMCs. Described subset: CD45RA+ positively selected. This sequence originates from a man between 18 and 35 years old in good health. Some clones in this sample may be carry-over from other donors' samples. The CDR3 DNA reads TGTGCCAGCTCTGTTGGGGAAGATACGCAGTATTTT. This gives the protein CASSVGEDTQYF.